The 5 T cell receptor beta chains in this list originate from one sample, sequenced in a study of cytotoxic CD8 clonotypes in ibrutinib-treated CLL. TCRdb's table, derived via immunoSEQ multiplex PCR, lists solely in-frame clones and lacks some. This sample has tens of thousands of clones, with over 80% found just once. The sample in question was PBMCs, obtained after 24 months of ibrutinib treatment. The receptors here all came from a human donor with chronic lymphocytic leukemia.

The J gene is TRBJ2-7, the V gene TRBV9, with TRBD2 identical over 11 bases. V lost 6 bases to trimming and J lost 1 base; unmatched junction nucleotides: 12. The germline CDR1 and CDR2 sequences are SGDLS and YYNGEE. This CDR3 has 17 amino acids. CDR3 nucleotides: TGTGCCAGCACCCGTGGACTAGCGGGCGAGGGATCCTACGAGCAGTACTTC. This sequence encodes CASTRGLAGEGSYEQYF.

This clone was recorded once. The V call is TRBV5-1, the J call TRBJ2-1, with 10 bases matching TRBD2. Trimming cost V 5 bases and J 7 bases; bases outside gene matches: 9. The CDR3 has 15 residues. Per the germline V gene, CDR1 is SGHRS and CDR2 is YFSETQ. CDR3 sequence reads: CASSGLAGGQNEQFF. The CDR3 region has the DNA TGCGCCAGCAGTGGTTTAGCGGGAGGCCAGAATGAGCAGTTCTTC.

The chain carries TRBV27 and TRBJ1-5; D is unclear. Trimming left V 8 bases short and J 3 bases short, with 11 bases between. Looked up from germline, CDR1 is MNHEY and CDR2 is SMNVEV (reference sequence). This CDR3 spans 13 amino acids. The CDR3 DNA is TGTGCCAGCGCCCCTCGGGCCAATCAGCCCCAGCATTTT. Amino acids: CASAPRANQPQHF.

This rearrangement joins TRBV21-1 to TRBJ1-3. TRBV21-1 is given as a pseudogene. The CDR3 runs 17 residues. The CDR3 protein is CASSKPGGGADGNTIYF. CDR3 nucleotides: TGTGCCAGCAGCAAACCGGGAGGGGGGGCGGATGGAAACACCATATATTTT.

The chain employs TRBV6-6 and TRBJ2-7; no definite D call. CDR3 length: 14 amino acids. Germline V gives CDR1 MNHNY, CDR2 SVGAGI (reference sequence). The V gene lost 0 bases and the J gene lost 5 bases, with 11 bases spanning the gap. The CDR3 DNA follows: TGTGCCAGCAGTTACTCGGGGTCTCAACACGAGCAGTACTTC. The encoded protein is CASSYSGSQHEQYF.